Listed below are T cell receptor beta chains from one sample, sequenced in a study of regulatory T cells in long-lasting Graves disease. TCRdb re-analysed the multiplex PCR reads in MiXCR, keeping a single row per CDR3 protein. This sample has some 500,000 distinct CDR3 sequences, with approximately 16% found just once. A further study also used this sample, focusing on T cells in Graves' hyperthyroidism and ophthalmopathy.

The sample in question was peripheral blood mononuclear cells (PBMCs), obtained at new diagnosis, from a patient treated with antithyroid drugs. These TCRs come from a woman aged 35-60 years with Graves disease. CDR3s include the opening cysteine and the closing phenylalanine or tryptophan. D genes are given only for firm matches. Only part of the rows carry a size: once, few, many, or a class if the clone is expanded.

DNA: TGCAGTGCTAGGGGACTCTCCTACGAGCAGTACTTC; CDR3: CSARGLSYEQYF; J: TRBJ2-7; V: TRBV20-1; D: -; length: 12; size: many
DNA: TGTGCCAGCAGTGAATTAGGAAATGAGCAGTTCTTC; CDR3: CASSELGNEQFF; J: TRBJ2-1; V: TRBV6-1; D: -; length: 12; size: many
DNA: TGTGCCAGCAGTTTATACGACTCCGAGGCAGATACGCAGTATTTT; CDR3: CASSLYDSEADTQYF; J: TRBJ2-3; V: TRBV28; D: -; length: 15; size: -
DNA: TGTGCCAGCAGTCCCTCGTCCGGGGTCGGGAATCAGCCCCAGCATTTT; CDR3: CASSPSSGVGNQPQHF; J: TRBJ1-5; V: TRBV3-1; D: -; length: 16; size: many
DNA: TGTGCCAGCAGCCAAGGGTACACTAGCGGGGGGGAGACCCAGTACTTC; CDR3: CASSQGYTSGGETQYF; J: TRBJ2-5; V: TRBV4-2; D: TRBD2; length: 16; size: few
DNA: TGTGCCAGCAGTTCGGGCCGGGAGAATTCACCCCTCCACTTT; CDR3: CASSSGRENSPLHF; J: TRBJ1-6; V: TRBV12-3/TRBV12-4; D: -; length: 14; size: many
DNA: TGTGCCAGCAGTCATGCCGGGACAAAAAGAGTGGACTACGAGCAGTACTTC; CDR3: CASSHAGTKRVDYEQYF; J: TRBJ2-7; V: TRBV12-3/TRBV12-4; D: -; length: 17; size: many
DNA: TGTGCCAGCAGCCTGGGCACGAGGGTTGGGACTGAAGCTTTCTTT; CDR3: CASSLGTRVGTEAFF; J: TRBJ1-1; V: TRBV3-1; D: -; length: 15; size: many
DNA: TGCGCCAGCAGCCTCCTCTCAGGGGATCAGCCCCAGCATTTT; CDR3: CASSLLSGDQPQHF; J: TRBJ1-5; V: TRBV5-1; D: -; length: 14; size: many
DNA: TGTGCCAGCACCCAGGGGGGTTCTCAGCCCCAGCATTTT; CDR3: CASTQGGSQPQHF; J: TRBJ1-5; V: TRBV6-1; D: TRBD1; length: 13; size: once
DNA: TGTGCCAGCAGTCCGCGGGGGGGCCCAGGAGAGCAGTACTTC; CDR3: CASSPRGGPGEQYF; J: TRBJ2-7; V: TRBV12-3/TRBV12-4; D: TRBD2; length: 14; size: once
DNA: TGTGCCAGCACCGTGGGACAGAGGACGGGCTACACCTTC; CDR3: CASTVGQRTGYTF; J: TRBJ1-2; V: TRBV6-1; D: TRBD1; length: 13; size: many
DNA: TGTGCCAGTAGTCGCACGCGAGGGAACTACGAGCAGTACTTC; CDR3: CASSRTRGNYEQYF; J: TRBJ2-7; V: TRBV19; D: -; length: 14; size: -
DNA: TGCAGTGCTAGAGATAGCCGGACGAGTGGAAACACCATATATTTT; CDR3: CSARDSRTSGNTIYF; J: TRBJ1-3; V: TRBV20-1; D: -; length: 15; size: -
DNA: TGTGCCAGCAGCTTAGCGGCGGGGACCCAGTACTTC; CDR3: CASSLAAGTQYF; J: TRBJ2-5; V: TRBV7-2; D: -; length: 12; size: few
DNA: TGTGCCAGCAGCCGTCAAGTCATGGTTAGGTTGACTGAAGCTTTCTTT; CDR3: CASSRQVMVRLTEAFF; J: TRBJ1-1; V: TRBV7-2; D: -; length: 16; size: few
DNA: TGTGCCATCAGTGAGTACGATCTGGGAGGGACAGGGGTGTATGAGCAGTTCTTC; CDR3: CAISEYDLGGTGVYEQFF; J: TRBJ2-1; V: TRBV10-3; D: TRBD1; length: 18; size: few
DNA: TGTGCCAGCAACCCAAGCGGGGGTCTCACAGATACGCAGTATTTT; CDR3: CASNPSGGLTDTQYF; J: TRBJ2-3; V: TRBV2; D: TRBD2; length: 15; size: many
DNA: TGCAGTGCTAGAAAGGGGGACAGCACAGATACGCAGTATTTT; CDR3: CSARKGDSTDTQYF; J: TRBJ2-3; V: TRBV20-1; D: -; length: 14; size: few
DNA: TGTGCCAGCACCTTGACAGGGAATGAGGATAATTCACCCCTCCACTTT; CDR3: CASTLTGNEDNSPLHF; J: TRBJ1-6; V: TRBV6-2/TRBV6-3; D: TRBD1; length: 16; size: -
DNA: TGTGCCAGCAGCCACTTCACAGGGGTTGTCGAAAAACTGTTTTTT; CDR3: CASSHFTGVVEKLFF; J: TRBJ1-4; V: TRBV3-1; D: TRBD1; length: 15; size: many
DNA: TGTGCCAGCAGTCCCCGGGGAGCGGCGGGATATGGCTACACCTTC; CDR3: CASSPRGAAGYGYTF; J: TRBJ1-2; V: TRBV6-2/TRBV6-3; D: -; length: 15; size: -
DNA: TGTGCCTGGAGTGTAGGAGCCGTCTCTTCCTACGAGCAGTACTTC; CDR3: CAWSVGAVSSYEQYF; J: TRBJ2-7; V: TRBV30; D: -; length: 15; size: -
DNA: TGTGCCAGCAGCACGGCCGGCACCTATAATTCACCCCTCCACTTT; CDR3: CASSTAGTYNSPLHF; J: TRBJ1-6; V: TRBV7-2; D: -; length: 15; size: -
DNA: TGTGCCAGCAGCTTAGCGGGTGAGCAGTTCTTC; CDR3: CASSLAGEQFF; J: TRBJ2-1; V: TRBV5-1; D: TRBD2; length: 11; size: many
DNA: TGTGCCAGCAGTGACAGCGGGGGCACCTACGAGCAGTACTTC; CDR3: CASSDSGGTYEQYF; J: TRBJ2-7; V: TRBV2; D: TRBD2; length: 14; size: -
DNA: TGTGCCAGCTCACCAACAGGGGAGAACACTGAAGCTTTCTTT; CDR3: CASSPTGENTEAFF; J: TRBJ1-1; V: TRBV18; D: TRBD1; length: 14; size: many
DNA: TGTGCCAGCGAACTTAGCGGGGGGACAGGCGTACACACTGAAGCTTTCTTT; CDR3: CASELSGGTGVHTEAFF; J: TRBJ1-1; V: TRBV6-1; D: TRBD1; length: 17; size: many
DNA: TGTGCCAGCAGCTTAATACCAGGGGCCACGGGTACTGAAGCTTTCTTT; CDR3: CASSLIPGATGTEAFF; J: TRBJ1-1; V: TRBV7-3; D: -; length: 16; size: few
DNA: TGTGCCAGCAGTGAAGCGCGTAGCAATCAGCCCCAGCATTTT; CDR3: CASSEARSNQPQHF; J: TRBJ1-5; V: TRBV6-1; D: -; length: 14; size: many
DNA: TGTGCCAGCAGCCGCGTGGGCTCTGGGGCCAACGTCCTGACTTTC; CDR3: CASSRVGSGANVLTF; J: TRBJ2-6; V: TRBV12-3/TRBV12-4; D: -; length: 15; size: many
DNA: TGTGCCAGCAGGGAGGGACTAGCGGCAAATGAGCAGTTCTTC; CDR3: CASREGLAANEQFF; J: TRBJ2-1; V: TRBV12-3/TRBV12-4; D: TRBD2; length: 14; size: many
DNA: TGTGCCAGTAGTATAGGCGGCGGGGGGTCCTACAATGAGCAGTTCTTC; CDR3: CASSIGGGGSYNEQFF; J: TRBJ2-1; V: TRBV19; D: TRBD2; length: 16; size: -
DNA: TGTGCCAGCAGTTCCTTGACAGGGGGAGGCCAGCCCCAGCATTTT; CDR3: CASSSLTGGGQPQHF; J: TRBJ1-5; V: TRBV12-3/TRBV12-4; D: TRBD1; length: 15; size: many
DNA: TGTGCCACCCAAGCCGCGGGAATAAGCACAGATACGCAGTATTTT; CDR3: CATQAAGISTDTQYF; J: TRBJ2-3; V: TRBV6-1; D: -; length: 15; size: -
DNA: TGTGCCAGCAGTTTAGGCTGGGGGCAGGGTCATGAAAAACTGTTTTTT; CDR3: CASSLGWGQGHEKLFF; J: TRBJ1-4; V: TRBV27; D: -; length: 16; size: many
DNA: TGCAGCGTCGATCGCGTCAGGAGAGACTATGGCTACACCTTC; CDR3: CSVDRVRRDYGYTF; J: TRBJ1-2; V: TRBV29-1; D: -; length: 14; size: -
DNA: TGTGCCAGCAGCCAAGATCGGGGGGATACGCAGTATTTT; CDR3: CASSQDRGDTQYF; J: TRBJ2-3; V: TRBV11-2; D: -; length: 13; size: -
DNA: TGTGCCAGCAGTTTGTGGGACCTCCGAGGCAATCAGCCCCAGCATTTT; CDR3: CASSLWDLRGNQPQHF; J: TRBJ1-5; V: TRBV28; D: -; length: 16; size: -
DNA: TGCAGTGCTAGAGATGTCAGGGGAGAGACCCAGTACTTC; CDR3: CSARDVRGETQYF; J: TRBJ2-5; V: TRBV20-1; D: -; length: 13; size: -
DNA: TGTGCCAGCAGTGACGCAGAAGAGACCCAGTACTTC; CDR3: CASSDAEETQYF; J: TRBJ2-5; V: TRBV2; D: -; length: 12; size: many
DNA: TGTGCCATCCGGGGGAACACTGAAGCTTTCTTT; CDR3: CAIRGNTEAFF; J: TRBJ1-1; V: TRBV10-3; D: -; length: 11; size: many
DNA: TGCAGTGCTAGAGATCTTGCGGTCCCCGAGCAGTACTTC; CDR3: CSARDLAVPEQYF; J: TRBJ2-7; V: TRBV20-1; D: -; length: 13; size: many
DNA: TGTGCCAGCAGCCCAGGGTTTTCAGGGGAGCAGTACTTC; CDR3: CASSPGFSGEQYF; J: TRBJ2-7; V: TRBV7-3; D: -; length: 13; size: -
DNA: TGTGCCAGCAGCTTAGCGGGGTCAGCGAAGAAAGAGACCCAGTACTTC; CDR3: CASSLAGSAKKETQYF; J: TRBJ2-5; V: TRBV7-9; D: -; length: 16; size: few
DNA: TGTGCCAGCAGCCCGACATCTTTCGGGGCAACTAATGAAAAACTGTTTTTT; CDR3: CASSPTSFGATNEKLFF; J: TRBJ1-4; V: TRBV13; D: -; length: 17; size: -